A single sample gave rise to the 12 T cell receptor beta chains below, sequenced in a study of cytomegalovirus exposure and HLA in healthy donors. The PCR used 60 Vbeta and 13 Jbeta primers. TCRdb keeps only in-frame clones here, not all; method: immunoSEQ multiplex PCR. The repertoire holds approximately 140,000 clones, with approximately 77% as singletons. The sample taken for sequencing was PBMCs. The receptors originated from a woman between 55 and 75 years old in good health and CMV-seronegative.

This clone was seen a handful of times. The chain uses TRBV7-9 and TRBJ1-1; 7 bases fit TRBD1. Trimming cost V 2 bases and J 4 bases; bases outside gene matches: 13. This CDR3 is built from 17 residues. CDR1 is SEHNR, CDR2 FQNEAQ, per germline (reference sequence). The DNA of the CDR3 is TGTGCCAGCAGCTTATCGTACAGGGGCAGAGGGGGCACTGAAGCTTTCTTT. Translated: CASSLSYRGRGGTEAFF.

In nucleotides, the CDR3 is TGTGCCAGCAGCCCCGGGGGTGGGGCGGGCGGGGAGCTGTTTTTT. This gives the protein CASSPGGGAGGELFF. The rearrangement uses TRBV5-4 and TRBJ2-2, with D perhaps TRBD2 (6 bases). V shed 4 bases and J shed 7 bases, with 17 bases lying between them. CDR1 SGHNT and CDR2 YYREEE come from the germline V gene (reference sequence). The CDR3 is 15 amino acids.

V usage is TRBV30 and J usage is TRBJ2-1; D not resolved. The CDR3 has 13 residues. Trimming left V 0 bases short and J 8 bases short, with 11 bases between. Germline CDR1 is GTSNPN and CDR2 is SVGIG (reference sequence). CDR3 sequence reads: CAWSVLSGDEQFF. For the CDR3, the DNA is TGTGCCTGGAGTGTACTGTCAGGCGATGAGCAGTTCTTC.

The chain has TRBV30 and TRBJ1-5; D unresolved. The V end was cut by 3 bases, the J end by 5 bases, with 14 bases between. Germline V gene data show CDR1 as GTSNPN and CDR2 as SVGIG (reference sequence). This CDR3 is built from 14 residues. The DNA for the CDR3 is TGTGCCTGGAGATCCGTGGGCACTTATCAGCCCCAGCATTTT. Translation gives CAWRSVGTYQPQHF.

This rearrangement joins TRBV7-8 to TRBJ2-5; D perhaps matches TRBD2 (6 bases). The J call may be faulty, since TRBJ2-7 better matches the DNA end. Germline lookup yields CDR1 SGHVS and CDR2 FQNEAQ. The CDR3 covers 15 residues. CDR3 nucleotides: TGTGCCAGCAGCTTAGTTTCTGGGGGGACCTACGAGCAGTACTTC. Its protein is CASSLVSGGTYEQYF.

The chain carries TRBV16 and TRBJ2-7; 9 positions match TRBD2. From germline, CDR1 is KGHSY and CDR2 FQNENV. CDR3 length: 15 residues. The junction had 9 bases not matched to a gene; V was cut back by 4 bases and J by 5 bases. The CDR3 region is CASSPVREGTHEQYF. DNA for the CDR3: TGTGCCAGCAGCCCCGTGCGGGAGGGGACCCACGAGCAGTACTTC. Filled out from reference TRBV16 and TRBJ2-7, the complete variable domain reads GEEVAQTPKHLVRGEGQKAKLYCAPIKGHSYVFWYQQVLKNEFKFLISFQNENVFDETGMPKERFSAKCLPNSPCSLEIQATKLEDSAVYFCASSPVREGTHEQYFGPGTRLTVT.

The gene calls are TRBV5-1 and TRBJ1-4; 12 bases are a match to TRBD1. The J segment lost 4 bases and the V segment lost 4 bases, leaving 2 bases of the junction unmatched. Per the germline V gene, CDR1 is SGHRS and CDR2 is YFSETQ. The CDR3 consists of 15 residues. In nucleotides, the CDR3 is TGCGCCAGCAGCGGGACAGGGGGCGGTAATGAAAAACTGTTTTTT. Its translation: CASSGTGGGNEKLFF.

The chain couples TRBV10-1 to TRBJ2-7; 11 bases map to TRBD2. The CDR3 spans 14 residues. With V trimmed by 9 bases and J by 4 bases, 8 bases remained unmatched. Germline V gene sequence: CDR1 WNHNN, CDR2 SYGVQD (reference sequence). For the CDR3, the DNA is TGCGCCAGAAGAAGACTAGCGGGGATATACGAGCAGTACTTC. This sequence encodes CARRRLAGIYEQYF.

A few counts support this clone. The chain is built from TRBV5-1 and TRBJ2-2; D unclear. This CDR3 spans 15 amino acids. Germline CDR1 and CDR2: SGHRS and YFSETQ. V shed 4 bases and J shed 3 bases, with 13 bases lying between them. CDR3 in amino acids: CASSLHRVDTGELFF. Here the CDR3 DNA reads TGCGCCAGCAGCCTACACCGGGTCGACACCGGGGAGCTGTTTTTT.

The V gene is TRBV19, the J gene TRBJ2-5; the match to TRBD2 covers 7 bases. CDR3 size: 16 residues. Germline assignment: CDR1 LNHDA and CDR2 SQIVND (reference sequence). The J segment lost 2 bases and the V segment lost 3 bases, leaving 9 bases of the junction unmatched. The CDR3 protein is CASSMGGWRGQETQYF. The DNA of the CDR3 is TGTGCCAGTAGTATGGGAGGGTGGCGAGGGCAAGAGACCCAGTACTTC.

A single count supports this clone. The chain employs TRBV6-5 and TRBJ2-7; 14 bases line up with TRBD2. Per germline, CDR1 MNHEY and CDR2 SVGAGI. This CDR3 region has 16 residues. V trimming: 4 bases; J trimming: 2 bases; junction bases outside the gene matches: 4. CDR3 coding DNA: TGTGCCAGCAGTTTGGGACTAGCGGGAGTAACCTACGAGCAGTACTTC. This sequence encodes CASSLGLAGVTYEQYF.

The V call is TRBV2, the J call TRBJ2-2; perhaps TRBD2 as D (5 bases). Germline values: CDR1 SNHLY, CDR2 FYNNEI. This CDR3 has 12 amino acids. Trimming removed 6 bases at V and 3 bases at J, with 5 bases between. In DNA form, the CDR3 reads TGTGCCAGCAGGGAGGACACCGGGGAGCTGTTTTTT. Translated: CASREDTGELFF.